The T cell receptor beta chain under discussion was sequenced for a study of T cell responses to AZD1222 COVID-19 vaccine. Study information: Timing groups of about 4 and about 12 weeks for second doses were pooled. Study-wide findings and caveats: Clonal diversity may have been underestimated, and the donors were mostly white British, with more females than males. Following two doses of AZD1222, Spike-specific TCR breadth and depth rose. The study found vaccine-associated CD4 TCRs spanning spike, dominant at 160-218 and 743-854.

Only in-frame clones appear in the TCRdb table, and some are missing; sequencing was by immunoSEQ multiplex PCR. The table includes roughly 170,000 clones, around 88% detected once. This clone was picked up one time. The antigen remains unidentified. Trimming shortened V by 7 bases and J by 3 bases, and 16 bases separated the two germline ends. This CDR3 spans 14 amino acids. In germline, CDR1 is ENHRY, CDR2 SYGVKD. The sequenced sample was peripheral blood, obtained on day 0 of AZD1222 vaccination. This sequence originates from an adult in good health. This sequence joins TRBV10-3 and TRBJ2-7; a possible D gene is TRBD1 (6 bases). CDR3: CAIKVGPGVYEQYF. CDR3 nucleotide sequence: TGTGCCATCAAAGTGGGCCCAGGGGTCTACGAGCAGTACTTC.